This paragraph reports one T cell receptor (beta chain). What it binds is unknown. Treatment described: roughly 10-day PBMC culture with coronavirus spike peptide pools or control peptides (ViraFEST assay). This CDR3 spans 17 amino acids. The germline V gene has CDR1 MNHEY and CDR2 SVGAGI. Between the trimmed V and J ends, which lost 3 bases and 4 bases, there was a span of 19 bases. The data stem from a study of vaccination and CD4 T cells after COVID-19. Study at large: Cellular stimulation was performed using overlapping spike peptides derived from SARS-CoV-2, HCoV-NL63, HCoV-OC43 and HCoV-229E.

The Oncomine TCR Beta short-read assay was applied to DNA of cultured CD4+ T cells. Each CDR3 protein gets one entry after TCRdb re-called the PCR reads with MiXCR. The repertoire holds some 10,000 distinct CDR3 sequences, with 50% to 60% as singletons. The sample consisted of CD4+ T cells from blood, cultured in vitro. V is TRBV6-5 and J is TRBJ2-4; D may be TRBD1 (8 bases). This sequence was found in a human donor who had recovered from COVID-19. CDR3 sequence reads: CASSYRGGRQGKNIQYF. In nucleotides, the CDR3 is TGTGCCAGCAGTTATAGGGGCGGGAGACAGGGGAAAAACATTCAGTACTTC.